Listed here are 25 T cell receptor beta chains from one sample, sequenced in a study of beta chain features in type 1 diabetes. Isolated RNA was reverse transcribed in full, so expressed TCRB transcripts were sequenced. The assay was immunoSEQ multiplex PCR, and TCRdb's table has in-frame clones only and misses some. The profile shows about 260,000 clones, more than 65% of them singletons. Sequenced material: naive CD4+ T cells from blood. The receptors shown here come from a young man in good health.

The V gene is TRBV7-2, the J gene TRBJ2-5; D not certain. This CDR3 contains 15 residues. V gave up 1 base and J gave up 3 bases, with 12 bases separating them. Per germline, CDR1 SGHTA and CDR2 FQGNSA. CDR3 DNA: TGTGCCAGCAGCTTAGGGGGTCTATTTAAAGAGACCCAGTACTTC. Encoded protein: CASSLGGLFKETQYF.

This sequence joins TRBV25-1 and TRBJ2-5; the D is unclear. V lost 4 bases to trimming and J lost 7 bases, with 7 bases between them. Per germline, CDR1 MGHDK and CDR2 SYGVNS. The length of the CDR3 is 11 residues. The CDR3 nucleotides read TGTGCCAGCAGTGCTCCAGCGACCCAGTACTTC. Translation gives CASSAPATQYF. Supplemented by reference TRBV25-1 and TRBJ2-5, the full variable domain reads EADIYQTPRYLVIGTGKKITLECSQTMGHDKMYWYQQDPGMELHLIHYSYGVNSTEKGDLSSESTVSRIRTEHFPLTLESARPSHTSQYLCASSAPATQYFGPGTRLLVL.

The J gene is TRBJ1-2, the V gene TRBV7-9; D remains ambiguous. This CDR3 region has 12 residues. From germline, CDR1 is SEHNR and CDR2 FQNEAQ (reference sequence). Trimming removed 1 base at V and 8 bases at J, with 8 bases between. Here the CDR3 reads CASSLEGEGYTF. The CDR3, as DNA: TGTGCCAGCAGCTTAGAGGGCGAGGGCTACACCTTC.

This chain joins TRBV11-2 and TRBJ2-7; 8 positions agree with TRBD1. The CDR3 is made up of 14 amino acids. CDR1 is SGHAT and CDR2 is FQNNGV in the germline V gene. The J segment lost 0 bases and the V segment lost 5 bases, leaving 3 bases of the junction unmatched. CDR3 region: CASSGDRNSYEQYF. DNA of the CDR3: TGTGCCAGCAGCGGGGACAGGAACTCCTACGAGCAGTACTTC.

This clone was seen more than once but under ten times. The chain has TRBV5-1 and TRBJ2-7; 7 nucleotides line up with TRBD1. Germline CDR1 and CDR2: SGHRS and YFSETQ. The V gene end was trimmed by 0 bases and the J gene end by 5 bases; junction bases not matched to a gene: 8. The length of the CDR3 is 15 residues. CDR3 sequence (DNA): TGCGCCAGCAGCTTGGACCGGGACAGTCGCCACGAGCAGTACTTC. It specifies CASSLDRDSRHEQYF.

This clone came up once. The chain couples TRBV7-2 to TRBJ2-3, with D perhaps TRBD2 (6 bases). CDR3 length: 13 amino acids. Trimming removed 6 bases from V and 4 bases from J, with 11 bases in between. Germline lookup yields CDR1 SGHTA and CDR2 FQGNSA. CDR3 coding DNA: TGTGCCAGCAGTACACGCGGGGCAGATACGCAGTATTTT. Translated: CASSTRGADTQYF. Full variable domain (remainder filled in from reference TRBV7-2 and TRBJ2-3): GAGVSQSPSNKVTEKGKDVELRCDPISGHTALYWYRQSLGQGLEFLIYFQGNSAPDKSGLPSDRFSAERTGGSVSTLTIQRTQQEDSAVYLCASSTRGADTQYFGPGTRLTVL.

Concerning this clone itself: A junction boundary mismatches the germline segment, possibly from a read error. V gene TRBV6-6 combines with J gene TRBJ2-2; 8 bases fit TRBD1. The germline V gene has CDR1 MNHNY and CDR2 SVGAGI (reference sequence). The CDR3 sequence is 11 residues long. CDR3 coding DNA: TGTGCCAGCAGTTACTCGGGACAGGAAATTTTT. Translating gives CASSYSGQEIF.

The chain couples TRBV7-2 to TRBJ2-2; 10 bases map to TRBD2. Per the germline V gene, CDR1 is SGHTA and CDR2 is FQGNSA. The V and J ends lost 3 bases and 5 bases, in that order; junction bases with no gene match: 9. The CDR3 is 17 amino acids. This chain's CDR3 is CASSLAAGGPKTGELFF. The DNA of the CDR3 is TGTGCCAGCAGCTTGGCAGCGGGAGGGCCAAAAACCGGGGAGCTGTTTTTT.

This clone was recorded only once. The CDR3 is CAWSRQGIYYEQYF. In nucleotides, the CDR3 is TGTGCCTGGAGCCGCCAGGGAATTTACTACGAGCAGTACTTC. The chain joins TRBV30 to TRBJ2-7, with D possibly matching TRBD1 (5 bases). V was clipped by 3 bases and J by 3 bases, with 15 bases between them. Germline values: CDR1 GTSNPN, CDR2 SVGIG (reference sequence). The CDR3 is made up of 14 amino acids. Based on the CDR3 plus reference TRBV30 and TRBJ2-7, the full variable domain is SQTIHQWPATLVQPVGSPLSLECTVEGTSNPNLYWYRQAAGRGLQLLFYSVGIGQISSEVPQNLSASRPQDRQFILSSKKLLLSDSGFYLCAWSRQGIYYEQYFGPGTRLTVT.

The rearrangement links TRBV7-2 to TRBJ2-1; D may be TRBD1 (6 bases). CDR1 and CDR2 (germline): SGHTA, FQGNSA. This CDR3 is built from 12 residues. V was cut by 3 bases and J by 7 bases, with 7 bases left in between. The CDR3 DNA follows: TGTGCCAGCAGCTTCCAGGGGAATGAGCAGTTCTTC. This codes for CASSFQGNEQFF.

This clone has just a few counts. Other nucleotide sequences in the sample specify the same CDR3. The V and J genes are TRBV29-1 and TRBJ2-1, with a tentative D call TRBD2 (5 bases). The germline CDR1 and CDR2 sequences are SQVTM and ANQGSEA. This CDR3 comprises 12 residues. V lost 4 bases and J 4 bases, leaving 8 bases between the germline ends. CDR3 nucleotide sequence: TGCAGCGTTGGAGGGTCGTACAATGAGCAGTTCTTC. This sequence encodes CSVGGSYNEQFF.

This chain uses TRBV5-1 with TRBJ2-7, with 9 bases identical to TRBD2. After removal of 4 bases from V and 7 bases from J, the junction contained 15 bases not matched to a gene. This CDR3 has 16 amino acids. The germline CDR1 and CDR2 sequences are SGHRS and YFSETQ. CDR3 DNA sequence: TGCGCCAGCAGCCCACCCAGCGGGAGGTTTCTGGGGGAGCAGTACTTC. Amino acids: CASSPPSGRFLGEQYF.

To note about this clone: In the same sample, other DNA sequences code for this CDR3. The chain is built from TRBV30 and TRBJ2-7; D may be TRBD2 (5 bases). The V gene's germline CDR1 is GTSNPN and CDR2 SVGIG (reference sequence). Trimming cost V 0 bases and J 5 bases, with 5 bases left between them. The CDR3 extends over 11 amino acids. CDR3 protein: CAWSVGDEQYF. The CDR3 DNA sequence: TGTGCCTGGAGTGTCGGGGACGAGCAGTACTTC.

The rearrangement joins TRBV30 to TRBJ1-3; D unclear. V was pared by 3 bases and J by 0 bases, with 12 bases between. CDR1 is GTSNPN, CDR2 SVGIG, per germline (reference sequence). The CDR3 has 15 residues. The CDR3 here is CAWRFFKSSGNTIYF. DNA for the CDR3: TGTGCCTGGAGGTTTTTCAAGAGCTCTGGAAACACCATATATTTT.

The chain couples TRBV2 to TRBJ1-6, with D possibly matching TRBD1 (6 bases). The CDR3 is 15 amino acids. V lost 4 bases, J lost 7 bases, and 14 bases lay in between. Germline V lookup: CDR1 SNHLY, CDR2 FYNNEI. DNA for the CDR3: TGTGCCAGCAGTGGGCCCGGGACAACGAATTCACCCCTCCACTTT. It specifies CASSGPGTTNSPLHF. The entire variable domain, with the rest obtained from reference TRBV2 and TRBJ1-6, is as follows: EPEVTQTPSHQVTQMGQEVILRCVPISNHLYFYWYRQILGQKVEFLVSFYNNEISEKSEIFDDQFSVERPDGSNFTLKIRSTKLEDSAMYFCASSGPGTTNSPLHFGNGTRLTVT.

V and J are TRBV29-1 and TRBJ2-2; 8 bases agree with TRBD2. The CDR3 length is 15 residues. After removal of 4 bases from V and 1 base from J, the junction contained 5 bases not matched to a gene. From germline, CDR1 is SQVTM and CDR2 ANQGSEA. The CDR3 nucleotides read TGCAGCGTTGTTATTAGCGGGGTGAACACCGGGGAGCTGTTTTTT. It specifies CSVVISGVNTGELFF.

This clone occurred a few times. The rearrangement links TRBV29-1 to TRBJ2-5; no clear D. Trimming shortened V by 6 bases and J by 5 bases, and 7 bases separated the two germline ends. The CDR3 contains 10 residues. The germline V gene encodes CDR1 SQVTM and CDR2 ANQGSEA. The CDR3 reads CSVVYETQYF. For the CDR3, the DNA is TGCAGCGTGGTATATGAGACCCAGTACTTC.

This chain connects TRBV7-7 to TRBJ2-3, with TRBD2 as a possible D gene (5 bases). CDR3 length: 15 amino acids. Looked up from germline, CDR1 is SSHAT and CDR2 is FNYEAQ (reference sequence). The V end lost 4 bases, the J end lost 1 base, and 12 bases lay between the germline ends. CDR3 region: CASSSRAGGTDTQYF. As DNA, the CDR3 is TGTGCCAGCAGCTCCCGTGCCGGGGGCACAGATACGCAGTATTTT.

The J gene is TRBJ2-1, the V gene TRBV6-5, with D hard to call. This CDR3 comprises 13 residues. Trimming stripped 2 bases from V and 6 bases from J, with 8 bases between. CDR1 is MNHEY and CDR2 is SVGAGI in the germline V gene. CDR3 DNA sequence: TGTGCCAGCAGTTACAGGCCCCGCAATGAGCAGTTCTTC. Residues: CASSYRPRNEQFF.

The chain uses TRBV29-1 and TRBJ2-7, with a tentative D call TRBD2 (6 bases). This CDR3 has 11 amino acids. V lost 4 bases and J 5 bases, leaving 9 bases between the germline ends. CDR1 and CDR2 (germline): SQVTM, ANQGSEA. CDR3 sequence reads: CSVAGVNEQYF. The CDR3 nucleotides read TGCAGCGTTGCGGGGGTCAACGAGCAGTACTTC.

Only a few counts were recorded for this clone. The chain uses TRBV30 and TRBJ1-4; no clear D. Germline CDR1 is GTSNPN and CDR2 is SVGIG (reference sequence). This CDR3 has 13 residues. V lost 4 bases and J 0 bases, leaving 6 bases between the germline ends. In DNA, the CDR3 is TGTGCCTGGAACGAAGCAACTAATGAAAAACTGTTTTTT. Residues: CAWNEATNEKLFF.

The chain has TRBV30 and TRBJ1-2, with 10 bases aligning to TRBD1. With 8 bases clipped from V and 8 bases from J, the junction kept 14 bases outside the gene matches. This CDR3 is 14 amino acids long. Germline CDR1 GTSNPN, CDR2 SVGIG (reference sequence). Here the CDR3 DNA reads TGTGCCGGCCCGAGACAGGGGGCTCCTTACGGCTACACCTTC. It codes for CAGPRQGAPYGYTF.

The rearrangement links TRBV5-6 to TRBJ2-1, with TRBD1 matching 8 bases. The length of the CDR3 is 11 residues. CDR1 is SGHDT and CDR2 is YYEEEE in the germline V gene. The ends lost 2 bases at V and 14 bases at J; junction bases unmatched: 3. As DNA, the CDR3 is TGTGCCAGCAGCTTTCAACAGGGGGAGTTCTTC. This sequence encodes CASSFQQGEFF. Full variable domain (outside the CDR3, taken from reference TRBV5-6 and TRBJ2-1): DAGVTQSPTHLIKTRGQQVTLRCSPKSGHDTVSWYQQALGQGPQFIFQYYEEEERQRGNFPDRFSGHQFPNYSSELNVNALLLGDSALYLCASSFQQGEFFGPGTRLTVL.

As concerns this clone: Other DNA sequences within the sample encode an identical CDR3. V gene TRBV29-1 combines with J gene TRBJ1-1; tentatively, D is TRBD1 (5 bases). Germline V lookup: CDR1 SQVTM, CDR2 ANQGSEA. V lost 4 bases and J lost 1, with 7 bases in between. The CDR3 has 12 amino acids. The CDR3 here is CSVVRGNTEAFF. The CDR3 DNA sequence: TGCAGCGTTGTAAGGGGGAACACTGAAGCTTTCTTT.

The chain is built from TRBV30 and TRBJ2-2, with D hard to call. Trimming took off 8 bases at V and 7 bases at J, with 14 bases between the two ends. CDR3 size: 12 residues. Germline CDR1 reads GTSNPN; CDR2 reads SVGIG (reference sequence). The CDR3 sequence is CARDILGGELFF. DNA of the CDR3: TGTGCCCGTGACATACTCGGCGGGGAGCTGTTTTTT.